This TCR beta chain was obtained from a study of post-analysis software for immune sequencing data (dated by TCRdb to the mid-2010s). At the level of the whole study: Disease courses on record covered relapsing-remitting, secondary progressive and progressive-relapsing multiple sclerosis, though some patients had no subtype annotation. The multiple sclerosis patient repertoires were compared with around ten previously published healthy control repertoires from donors aged about 6 to 26 years. A subset of samples was prepared in parallel using single-end sample barcoding, then pooled and co-amplified after Illumina adapter ligation.

Points the paper makes about the study in general: Patients showed significantly higher frequencies than controls for five TRBV segments, among them TRBV5-6, TRBV5-1 and TRBV20-1. Normalized Chao1 diversity was significantly lower in multiple sclerosis patients than controls, suggesting substantial peripheral T-cell clonal expansion. The multiple sclerosis patient group was slightly younger than the control group. When samples were clustered directly using the F measure, samples prepared in the same batch co-clustered strongly, which prompted a batch-effect correction.

Taken from cysteine to phenylalanine, the CDR3 has 13 residues. Just the 39-base CDR3 DNA is kept, in frame starting at base 1. V and J lose 2 bases and 3 bases, and a span of 9 bases separates them. The germline V gene supplies CDR1 SGHRS and CDR2 YFSETQ. The protocol used for the library was PCR. The sequencing machine was an Illumina HiSeq 2500. To reduce PCR and sequencing biases, unique molecular identifiers were built into the TCR beta cDNA libraries. Every 1 to 10 million input T cells yielded some 500,000 cDNA molecules, meaning each molecule approximated one T cell. The same protocol used for the earlier healthy control dataset was applied to prepare and sequence the patient libraries. Samples belonging to the same batch were prepared together, multiplexed and sequenced on a shared HiSeq lane. From the authors' description of their analysis: MIGEC handled the raw barcoded reads, throwing out single-read molecular identifier groups before consensus assembly and CDR3 extraction. VDJtools was used for post-analysis of the clonotype tables, and diversity was normalized by down-sampling every dataset to the size of the smallest sample. Repertoire overlap clustering matched CDR3 amino acid but not nucleotide sequences to correct batch-related cross-sample contamination. In TCRdb, the public reads were trimmed at Q25 with fastp and aligned with MiXCR, with productive beta chains retained. Every distinct CDR3 protein forms one entry, paired with its most common genes and DNA. These V and J calls are TCRdb output, not the study's own analysis. This sample holds 150,000 to 200,000 distinct CDR3 sequences; around 34% were observed only once. Over 25% of the sample is taken by the ten largest.

Taken with the paper, the label for time point translates to: second blood draw from one MS patient after hematopoietic stem cell transplantation. To demonstrate the VDJtools post-analysis software, TCR beta repertoires were profiled from the peripheral blood of about 13 young patients with multiple sclerosis. The patients with multiple sclerosis were children and adolescents between about 6 and 15 years of age. In its sample, this clonotype was seen a few times. Its antigen is unknown. Base quality data are lacking; no much larger clone is found one base away. The source is a girl aged 10 to 17 with multiple sclerosis. Donor details come from another sample of the same person, matched by shared clones. The specimen was blood, collected after autologous hematopoietic stem cell transplantation. This chain joins TRBV5-1 to TRBJ2-7; no D gene call is confident. The CDR3 corresponds to CASSLEGLYEQYF. The DNA sequence is TGCGCCAGCAGCTTAGAAGGGCTCTACGAGCAGTACTTC.